Below are 20 T cell receptor beta chains sequenced from a single sample in a study of blood T cell repertoires in COVID-19. Produced via immunoSEQ multiplex PCR; TCRdb's table is partial and in-frame only. The sample consists of about 130,000 clones, around four fifths of them appearing once. Sample: peripheral blood. Source of these receptors: a man in his forties or fifties with active or convalescent COVID-19.

The chain uses TRBV12-3 or TRBV12-4 and TRBJ1-6, with D tentatively TRBD1 (6 bases). The CDR3 is 13 amino acids. Trimming took off 6 bases at V and 4 bases at J, with 7 bases between the two ends. CDR3 protein: CASSQGYNSPLHF. The DNA of the CDR3 is TGTGCCAGCAGCCAGGGGTATAATTCACCCCTCCACTTT.

The chain is built from TRBV7-2 and TRBJ2-7; 7 bases agree with TRBD1. Germline CDR1 and CDR2: SGHTA and FQGNSA. CDR3 length: 15 amino acids. The J segment lost 3 bases and the V segment lost 6 bases, leaving 11 bases of the junction unmatched. CDR3 in DNA: TGTGCCAGCAGTTACCGGGACAGTGGGAACTACGAGCAGTACTTC. Protein product: CASSYRDSGNYEQYF.

This chain uses TRBV4-3 with TRBJ1-3; no reliable D call. Germline values: CDR1 LGHNA, CDR2 YSLEER. Trimming left V 4 bases short and J 9 bases short, with 16 bases between. The CDR3 covers 14 residues. The CDR3 loop is CASSPSDSESTIYF. The DNA for the CDR3 is TGCGCCAGCAGCCCCTCCGACTCGGAAAGCACCATATATTTT.

CDR3 loop: CASMTERVADTQYF. The CDR3 DNA reads as TGTGCCAGCATGACGGAGAGGGTCGCGGATACGCAGTATTTT. The chain links TRBV2 to TRBJ2-3; D is perhaps TRBD2 (5 bases). Trimming stripped 7 bases from V and 6 bases from J, with 17 bases between. CDR1 and CDR2 (germline): SNHLY, FYNNEI. The CDR3 is 14 amino acids.

This chain uses TRBV2 with TRBJ1-5; 7 nucleotides agree with TRBD1. CDR1 is SNHLY and CDR2 is FYNNEI in the germline V gene. The V segment lost 6 bases and the J segment 7 bases; nucleotides outside the gene matches: 6. The CDR3 length is 13 residues. DNA for the CDR3: TGTGCCAGCAGATTACAGGGGACGCAGCCCCAGCATTTT. Translating gives CASRLQGTQPQHF.

The chain employs TRBV19 and TRBJ1-1; D perhaps matches TRBD1 (6 bases). This CDR3 is built from 16 residues. Germline values: CDR1 LNHDA, CDR2 SQIVND (reference sequence). Trimming pared 3 bases from V and 0 bases from J, leaving 14 bases between. The CDR3 loop reads CASSMGASVLNTEAFF. As DNA, the CDR3 is TGTGCCAGTAGTATGGGGGCTTCCGTTTTGAACACTGAAGCTTTCTTT.

This chain connects TRBV7-9 to TRBJ2-6; TRBD1 matches at 8 bases. V lost 6 bases and J lost 4; bases outside the gene matches: 5. Germline values: CDR1 SEHNR, CDR2 FQNEAQ (reference sequence). The CDR3 is made up of 15 amino acids. CDR3 coding DNA: TGTGCCAGCAGTTCAGGGGGCCTCGGGGCCAACGTCCTGACTTTC. This gives the protein CASSSGGLGANVLTF.

The rearrangement uses TRBV3-1 (or the pseudogene TRBV3-2) and TRBJ1-5, with no clear D. There are 15 residues in the CDR3. CDR1 and CDR2 (germline): LGHDT, YNNKEL (reference sequence). V was cut by 3 bases and J by 2 bases, with 11 bases left in between. CDR3 region: CASSHSGIGNQPQHF. The CDR3 DNA reads as TGTGCCAGCAGCCACTCGGGAATTGGCAATCAGCCCCAGCATTTT.

The chain has TRBV7-2 and TRBJ2-3, with 10 positions matching TRBD2. This CDR3 has 16 amino acids. The V gene's germline CDR1 is SGHTA and CDR2 FQGNSA. V was clipped by 3 bases and J by 3 bases; unmatched bases: 6. In DNA form, the CDR3 reads TGTGCCAGCAGCTTGGCTAGCGGGGGCGGGACAGATACGCAGTATTTT. Translation: CASSLASGGGTDTQYF.

The chain recombines TRBV7-3 with TRBJ2-5; TRBD1 might be the D (6 bases). This CDR3 is built from 16 residues. Trimming removed 8 bases from V and 5 bases from J, with 24 bases in between. Germline-derived CDR1 and CDR2 are SGHTA and FQGTGA. In DNA form, the CDR3 reads TGTGCCAGCTCACTAGGGACACGGACACCGTGGGAGACCCAGTACTTC. As protein: CASSLGTRTPWETQYF.

This rearrangement joins TRBV6-2 or TRBV6-3 to TRBJ2-3; a weak D match, TRBD1 (5 bases). The germline V gene has CDR1 MNHEY and CDR2 SVGEGT. The V gene lost 2 bases and the J gene lost 0 bases, with 15 bases spanning the gap. The CDR3 consists of 17 residues. The CDR3 reads CASSYLGRAPSTDTQYF. The CDR3 bases are TGTGCCAGCAGTTACCTCGGCAGGGCGCCAAGCACAGATACGCAGTATTTT.

The chain has TRBV6-2 or TRBV6-3 and TRBJ1-5; tentatively, D is TRBD1 (5 bases). The length of the CDR3 is 17 residues. In germline, CDR1 is MNHEY, CDR2 SVGEGT. Deletions cut 3 bases from V and 6 bases from J, with 21 bases between. The CDR3 loop reads CASSYPKTGPMSQPQHF. For the CDR3, the DNA is TGTGCCAGCAGTTATCCAAAAACAGGCCCCATGAGTCAGCCCCAGCATTTT.

This clone appeared once. The chain recombines TRBV11-1 with TRBJ1-2; weak D call: TRBD1 (6 bases). The germline V gene has CDR1 SGHAT and CDR2 FQDESV (reference sequence). CDR3 length equals 15 residues. V lost 2 bases and J 5 bases, leaving 15 bases between the germline ends. CDR3 protein: CASSLSAGDRYGYTF. For the CDR3, the DNA is TGTGCCAGCAGCTTATCGGCAGGGGATCGGTATGGCTACACCTTC.

This clone was seen more than once but under ten times. V usage is TRBV3-1 (or the pseudogene TRBV3-2) and J usage is TRBJ2-2; possible D gene TRBD1, 6 bases. V was clipped by 1 base and J by 5 bases, with 14 bases between them. The CDR3 covers 16 residues. Germline-derived CDR1 and CDR2 are LGHDT and YNNKEL (reference sequence). CDR3 nucleotides: TGTGCCAGCAGCCAAGGACAGGCCGGGAAAACCGGGGAGCTGTTTTTT. The encoded protein is CASSQGQAGKTGELFF.

The V gene is TRBV12-3 or TRBV12-4, the J gene TRBJ1-5; D gene ambiguous. V lost 3 bases to trimming and J lost 3 bases, with 6 bases between them. This CDR3 spans 13 amino acids. Here the CDR3 DNA reads TGTGCCAGCAGTTTTGCGAACAATCAGCCCCAGCATTTT. The encoded protein is CASSFANNQPQHF.

The chain uses TRBV30 and TRBJ2-1; 7 bases fit TRBD1. The CDR3 is 14 amino acids. V shed 4 bases and J 6 bases; nucleotides not matched to a gene: 9. Germline-derived CDR1 and CDR2 are GTSNPN and SVGIG (reference sequence). This chain's CDR3 is CAWNLQGQFNEQFF. DNA of the CDR3: TGTGCCTGGAACCTACAGGGGCAGTTCAATGAGCAGTTCTTC.

This chain connects TRBV30 to TRBJ1-2; 8 bases are shared with TRBD1. J gave up 1 base and V 0 bases, and 1 base lay outside the gene matches. Germline V gene data show CDR1 as GTSNPN and CDR2 as SVGIG (reference sequence). This CDR3 spans 14 amino acids. CDR3 nucleotides: TGTGCCTGGAGTGTGACAGGGGTTAACTATGGCTACACCTTC. Translating gives CAWSVTGVNYGYTF.

The chain recombines TRBV6-5 with TRBJ2-2, with 8 bases identical to TRBD1. Germline CDR1 and CDR2: MNHEY and SVGAGI. Trimming took 6 bases from V and 5 from J; bases not matched to a gene: 5. The CDR3 has 14 amino acids. The CDR3 DNA sequence: TGTGCCAGCAGAGACAGGGGTTTGACCGGGGAGCTGTTTTTT. Encoded protein: CASRDRGLTGELFF.

This clone showed up just once. The V call is TRBV3-1 (or the pseudogene TRBV3-2), the J call TRBJ2-3; a possible D gene is TRBD2 (7 bases). Per the germline V gene, CDR1 is LGHDT and CDR2 is YNNKEL (reference sequence). This CDR3 has 17 residues. V gave up 6 bases and J gave up 6 bases, with 25 bases separating them. The CDR3 nucleotides read TGTGCCAGCAGTCGAGAAGGGGGGGCCCGACTGAGGGATACGCAGTATTTT. It specifies CASSREGGARLRDTQYF.

This chain joins TRBV12-3 or TRBV12-4 and TRBJ1-5; D is unclear. V was cut by 1 base and J by 4 bases, with 5 bases left in between. The CDR3 extends over 13 amino acids. The CDR3 nucleotides read TGTGCCAGCAGTTTAGAGAGGAATCAGCCCCAGCATTTT. Its translation: CASSLERNQPQHF.